This TCR beta chain was identified during a study of T cells in women clearing cervical HPV infection. Study-level results: Cases carried less TRBV6-7 than controls: 0.11% versus 0.16%.

All donors had a single incident cervical HPV16 infection, not prevalent. The CDR3 is 13 residues long. CDR1 SEHNR and CDR2 FQNEAQ come from the germline V gene (reference sequence). Comment on this clone: The target antigen is unknown. The read comes to an end 3 residues before the CDR3 does, leaving the germline J gene to fill in the end.

The assay was immunoSEQ multiplex PCR, and TCRdb's table has in-frame clones only and misses some. Reported are some 25,000 clones; the ten largest clones contain 6% to 7%. The rearrangement links TRBV7-9 to TRBJ1-2, with a possible D match to TRBD1 (5 bases). This receptor was taken from a woman between 18 and 70 years old with a cervical HPV16 infection that either progressed to CIN3+ or cleared (not recorded which). The source material was blood buffy coat. CDR3 bases read: TGTGCCAGCAGCTTAGGGGGGGTCATTGAC. This gives the protein CASSLGGVID. The full CDR3 sequence reads CASSLGGVIDYTF.